One and the same sample provided the 20 T cell receptor beta chains below, sequenced in a study of shared clonotypes between healthy human individuals (dated by TCRdb to the early 2020s). Receptor libraries were prepared by the immunoSEQ multiplex PCR assay. TCRdb's version of the immuneACCESS table is confined to in-frame rearrangements and falls short of the full clone set. An unresolved V gene accounts for under half of the shortfall where checked; the remainder is of unknown origin. This sample holds roughly 2 million clones; roughly 94% were observed only once. Of the sample, more than 0.1% is held by the ten largest clones. The specimen sequenced was naive CD4+ T cells sorted from blood. Per the publication, the cell subset or site label means: CD45RA+ positively selected. These receptors originate from a man aged 18 to 35 in good health.

With respect to this clone: Other DNA sequences in this specimen translate into the identical CDR3. This sequence joins TRBV2 and TRBJ2-5; no definite D call. Germline CDR1 is SNHLY and CDR2 is FYNNEI. The CDR3 consists of 11 residues. V was pared by 4 bases and J by 5 bases, with 5 bases between. CDR3 loop: CASSAGETQYF. In DNA form, the CDR3 reads TGTGCCAGCAGTGCCGGGGAGACCCAGTACTTC.

The chain uses TRBV6-5 and TRBJ2-3, with TRBD2 matching 13 bases. This CDR3 is built from 14 residues. Germline CDR1 MNHEY, CDR2 SVGAGI. Trimming took 6 bases from V and 13 from J; bases not matched to a gene: 10. Here the CDR3 reads CASSPRTSGGSEYF. DNA for the CDR3: TGTGCCAGCAGCCCTCGGACTAGCGGGGGTTCAGAGTATTTT.

The gene calls are TRBV25-1 and TRBJ2-5, with D possibly being TRBD2 (5 bases). V gave up 2 bases and J gave up 2 bases, with 15 bases separating them. Per germline, CDR1 MGHDK and CDR2 SYGVNS. This CDR3 contains 16 residues. CDR3 DNA sequence: TGTGCCAGCAGTGAAGGCTCGCTAGCTAGGCAAGAGACCCAGTACTTC. It codes for CASSEGSLARQETQYF. The full variable domain, in which reference TRBV25-1 and TRBJ2-5 provide the parts outside the CDR3, is EADIYQTPRYLVIGTGKKITLECSQTMGHDKMYWYQQDPGMELHLIHYSYGVNSTEKGDLSSESTVSRIRTEHFPLTLESARPSHTSQYLCASSEGSLARQETQYFGPGTRLLVL.

The chain recombines TRBV30 with TRBJ2-1; D is tentatively TRBD1 or TRBD2 (5 bases each). Germline V gene sequence: CDR1 GTSNPN, CDR2 SVGIG (reference sequence). The CDR3 consists of 13 residues. V gave up 5 bases and J gave up 6 bases, with 14 bases separating them. CDR3: CAWAHGGFNEQFF. The CDR3 DNA is TGTGCCTGGGCCCATGGGGGATTCAATGAGCAGTTCTTC.

This chain uses TRBV6-1 with TRBJ2-7; D gene unclear. Germline values: CDR1 MNHNS, CDR2 SASEGT. V shed 4 bases and J shed 3 bases, with 13 bases lying between them. The CDR3 consists of 14 residues. The CDR3 region is CASSVGLRDYEQYF. CDR3 DNA: TGTGCCAGCAGTGTTGGTTTACGTGACTACGAGCAGTACTTC.

As to this clone: The sample carries other DNA sequences with the same CDR3. The chain combines TRBV5-1 with TRBJ2-2, with D perhaps matching TRBD1 (5 bases). Looked up from germline, CDR1 is SGHRS and CDR2 is YFSETQ. The CDR3 consists of 15 residues. V gave up 4 bases and J gave up 0 bases, with 10 bases separating them. The CDR3 region is CASSPDTANTGELFF. CDR3 bases: TGCGCCAGCAGCCCGGACACTGCGAACACCGGGGAGCTGTTTTTT.

In nucleotides, the CDR3 is TGTGCTAGTGCCACGGGCCAGAGAACAAATTCACCCCTCCACTTT. This translates into CASATGQRTNSPLHF. The chain has TRBV12-5 and TRBJ1-6; D remains ambiguous. This CDR3 has 15 residues. Germline CDR1 is LGHNT and CDR2 is FRNRAP. V gave up 7 bases and J gave up 7 bases, with 17 bases separating them.

The chain has TRBV7-9 and TRBJ2-7; D may be TRBD1 or TRBD2 (5 bases each). The CDR3 spans 13 residues. Trimming shortened V by 5 bases and J by 3 bases, and 11 bases separated the two germline ends. Germline V gene data show CDR1 as SEHNR and CDR2 as FQNEAQ (reference sequence). The CDR3 nucleotides are TGTGCCAGCAGCCCGGGACGGATCTACGAGCAGTACTTC. Translation: CASSPGRIYEQYF.

Concerning this clone itself: This sample includes further DNA sequences coding for the same CDR3. This chain connects TRBV5-4 to TRBJ2-5; TRBD2 might be the D (6 bases). CDR1 is SGHNT and CDR2 is YYREEE in the germline V gene (reference sequence). Trimming took off 0 bases at V and 5 bases at J, with 8 bases between the two ends. The CDR3 totals 13 residues. The CDR3 region is CASSLEGRETQYF. The DNA for the CDR3 is TGTGCCAGCAGCTTGGAGGGGAGGGAGACCCAGTACTTC.

CDR3 DNA: TGTGCCAGCAGACCTGACCCGGGGTTGTCCTACAATGAGCAGTTCTTC. Its translation is CASRPDPGLSYNEQFF. This chain uses TRBV27 with TRBJ2-1; tentatively, D is TRBD2 (5 bases). Looked up from germline, CDR1 is MNHEY and CDR2 is SMNVEV (reference sequence). The V and J ends lost 6 bases and 1 base respectively, with 16 bases between them. This CDR3 comprises 16 residues.

The CDR3 loop is CASSLAGERDTQYF. CDR3 DNA sequence: TGCGCCAGCAGTCTAGCGGGAGAAAGGGATACGCAGTATTTT. The V gene is TRBV4-1, the J gene TRBJ2-3, with 10 bases matching TRBD2. Germline V gene sequence: CDR1 MGHRA, CDR2 YSYEKL. V dropped 6 bases and J dropped 6; count of bases not matched to a gene: 6. There are 14 residues in the CDR3.

The V call is TRBV4-1, the J call TRBJ1-1, with D unresolved. Trimming shortened V by 1 base and J by 6 bases, and 12 bases separated the two germline ends. The germline gives CDR1 MGHRA, CDR2 YSYEKL. This CDR3 has 14 amino acids. CDR3: CASSQGRGRAEAFF. CDR3 in DNA: TGCGCCAGCAGCCAAGGGCGGGGAAGGGCTGAAGCTTTCTTT.

This clone appeared once. The chain employs TRBV30 and TRBJ2-7; tentative D call: TRBD1 (6 bases). This CDR3 is 14 amino acids long. V gave up 3 bases and J gave up 2 bases, with 14 bases separating them. From germline, CDR1 is GTSNPN and CDR2 SVGIG (reference sequence). CDR3 nucleotides: TGTGCCTGGAGGGGGGACACCTCCGCCTACGAGCAGTACTTC. Protein sequence: CAWRGDTSAYEQYF.

This rearrangement joins TRBV6-1 to TRBJ2-7; weak D call: TRBD1 (5 bases). CDR1 and CDR2 (germline): MNHNS, SASEGT. This CDR3 is built from 13 residues. Trimming cost V 2 bases and J 4 bases, with 9 bases left between them. The CDR3 reads CASSESRAYEQYF. The CDR3 bases are TGTGCCAGCAGTGAAAGCAGGGCTTACGAGCAGTACTTC.

The chain links TRBV27 to TRBJ2-1; 7 positions agree with TRBD2. CDR1 and CDR2 from the germline V gene are MNHEY and SMNVEV (reference sequence). This CDR3 comprises 15 residues. V lost 5 bases, J lost 3 bases, and 7 bases stayed unmatched. The DNA for the CDR3 is TGTGCCAGCAGTCTCCGAGCGGGATACTACAATGAGCAGTTCTTC. Its protein product is CASSLRAGYYNEQFF.

The chain recombines TRBV4-1 with TRBJ2-2, with D uncertain. This CDR3 has 13 amino acids. Germline assignment: CDR1 MGHRA and CDR2 YSYEKL. V lost 1 base and J lost 5, with 5 bases in between. In DNA, the CDR3 is TGCGCCAGCAGCCAAGCAGAAACCGGGGAGCTGTTTTTT. The encoded protein is CASSQAETGELFF.

The chain couples TRBV7-2 to TRBJ2-1; D is perhaps TRBD2 (6 bases). This CDR3 contains 18 residues. Trimming removed 0 bases at V and 8 bases at J, with 23 bases between. The germline gives CDR1 SGHTA, CDR2 FQGNSA. CDR3 protein: CASSLAKPGTRSIHEQFF. The CDR3 region has the DNA TGTGCCAGCAGCTTAGCAAAACCCGGGACTCGCAGTATACATGAGCAGTTCTTC.

This clone was detected once. The gene calls are TRBV5-6 and TRBJ2-2; tentatively, D is TRBD2 (5 bases). Germline CDR1 SGHDT, CDR2 YYEEEE. Trimming took off 5 bases at V and 6 bases at J, with 8 bases between the two ends. The CDR3 sequence is 12 residues long. CDR3 coding DNA: TGTGCCAGCAGGGTACTAGCCGGGGAGCTGTTTTTT. Encoded protein: CASRVLAGELFF.

CDR3 sequence reads: CASSPGTAGKRNIQYF. CDR3 DNA sequence: TGTGCCAGCAGCCCGGGGACAGCTGGTAAAAGAAACATTCAGTACTTC. The chain joins TRBV14 to TRBJ2-4; TRBD1 aligns across 7 bases. Germline assignment: CDR1 SGHDN and CDR2 FVKESK. The CDR3 is 16 amino acids. Trimming removed 4 bases from V and 6 bases from J; junction bases left unmatched: 12. Based on the CDR3 plus reference TRBV14 and TRBJ2-4, the full variable domain is EAGVTQFPSHSVIEKGQTVTLRCDPISGHDNLYWYRRVMGKEIKFLLHFVKESKQDESGMPNNRFLAERTGGTYSTLKVQPAELEDSGVYFCASSPGTAGKRNIQYFGAGTRLSVL.

About this clone itself: At the DNA level, this CDR3 is encoded by other sequences in the same sample as well. The V and J genes are TRBV5-1 and TRBJ2-5; 10 nucleotides agree with TRBD1. CDR1 and CDR2 (germline): SGHRS, YFSETQ. The J segment lost 5 bases and the V segment lost 3 bases, leaving 4 bases of the junction unmatched. The CDR3 loop spans 14 amino acids. As DNA, the CDR3 is TGCGCCAGCAGCTCGGGACAGGGGCGGGAGACCCAGTACTTC. Its translation: CASSSGQGRETQYF.